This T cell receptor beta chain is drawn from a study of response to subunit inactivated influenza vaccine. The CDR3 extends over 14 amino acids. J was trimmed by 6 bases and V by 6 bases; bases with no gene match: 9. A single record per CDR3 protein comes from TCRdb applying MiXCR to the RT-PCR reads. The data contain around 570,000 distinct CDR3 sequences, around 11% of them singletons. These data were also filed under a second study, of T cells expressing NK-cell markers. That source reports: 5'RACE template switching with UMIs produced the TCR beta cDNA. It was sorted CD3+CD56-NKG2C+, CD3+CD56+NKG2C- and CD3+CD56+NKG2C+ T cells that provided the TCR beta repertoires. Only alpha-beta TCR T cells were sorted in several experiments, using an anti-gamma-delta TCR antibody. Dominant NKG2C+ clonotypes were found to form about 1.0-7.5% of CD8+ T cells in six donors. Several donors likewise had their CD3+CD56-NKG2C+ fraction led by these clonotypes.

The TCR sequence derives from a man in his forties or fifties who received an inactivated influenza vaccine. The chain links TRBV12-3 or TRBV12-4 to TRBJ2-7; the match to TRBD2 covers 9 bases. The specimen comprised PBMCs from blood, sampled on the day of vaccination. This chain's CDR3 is CASRKTSGGGEQYF. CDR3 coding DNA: TGTGCCAGCAGAAAGACTAGCGGAGGCGGCGAGCAGTACTTC.